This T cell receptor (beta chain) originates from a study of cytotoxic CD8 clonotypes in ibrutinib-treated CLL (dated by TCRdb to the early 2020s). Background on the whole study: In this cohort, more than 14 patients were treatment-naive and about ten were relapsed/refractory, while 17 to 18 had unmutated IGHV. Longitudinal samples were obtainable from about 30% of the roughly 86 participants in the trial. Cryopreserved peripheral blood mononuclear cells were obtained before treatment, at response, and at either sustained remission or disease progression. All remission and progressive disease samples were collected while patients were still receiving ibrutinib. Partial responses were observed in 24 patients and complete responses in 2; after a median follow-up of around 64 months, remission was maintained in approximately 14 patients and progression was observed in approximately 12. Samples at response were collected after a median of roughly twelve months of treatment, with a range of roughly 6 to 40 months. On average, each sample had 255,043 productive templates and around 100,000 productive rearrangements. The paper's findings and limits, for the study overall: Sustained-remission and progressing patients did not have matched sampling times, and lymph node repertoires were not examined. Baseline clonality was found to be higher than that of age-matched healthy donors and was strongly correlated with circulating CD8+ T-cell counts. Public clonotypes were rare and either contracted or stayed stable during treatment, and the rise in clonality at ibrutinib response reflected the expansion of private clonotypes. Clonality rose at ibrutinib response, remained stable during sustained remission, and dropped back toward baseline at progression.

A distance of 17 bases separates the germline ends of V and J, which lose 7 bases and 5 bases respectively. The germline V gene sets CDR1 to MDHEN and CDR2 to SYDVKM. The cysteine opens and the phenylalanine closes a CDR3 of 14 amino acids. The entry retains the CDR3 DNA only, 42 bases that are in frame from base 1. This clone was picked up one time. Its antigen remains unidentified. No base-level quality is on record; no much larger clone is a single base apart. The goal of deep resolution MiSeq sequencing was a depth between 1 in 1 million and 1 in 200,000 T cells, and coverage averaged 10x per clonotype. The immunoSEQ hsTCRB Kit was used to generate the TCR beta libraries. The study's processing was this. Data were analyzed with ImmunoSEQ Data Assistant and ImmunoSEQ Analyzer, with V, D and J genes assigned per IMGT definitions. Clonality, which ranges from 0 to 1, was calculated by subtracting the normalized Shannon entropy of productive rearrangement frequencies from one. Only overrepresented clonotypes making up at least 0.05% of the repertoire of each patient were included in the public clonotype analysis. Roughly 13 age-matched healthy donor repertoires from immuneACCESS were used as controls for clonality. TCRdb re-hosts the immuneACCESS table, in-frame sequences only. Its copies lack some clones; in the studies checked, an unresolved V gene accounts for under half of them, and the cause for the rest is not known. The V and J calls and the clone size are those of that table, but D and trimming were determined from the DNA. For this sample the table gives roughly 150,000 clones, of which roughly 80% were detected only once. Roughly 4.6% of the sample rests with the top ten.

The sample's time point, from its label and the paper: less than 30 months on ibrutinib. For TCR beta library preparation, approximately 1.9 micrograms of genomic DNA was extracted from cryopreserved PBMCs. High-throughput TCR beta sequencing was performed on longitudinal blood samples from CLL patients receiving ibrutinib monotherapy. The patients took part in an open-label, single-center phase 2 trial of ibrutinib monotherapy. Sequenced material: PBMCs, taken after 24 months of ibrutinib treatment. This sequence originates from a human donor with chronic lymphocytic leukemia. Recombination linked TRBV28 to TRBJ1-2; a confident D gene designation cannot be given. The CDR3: CASTVAYVGYGYTF. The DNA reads TGTGCCAGCACCGTAGCGTACGTGGGGTATGGCTACACCTTC.